The clone carrying this T cell receptor beta chain was observed many times. The target antigen is unknown. The germline V gene has CDR1 SEHNR and CDR2 FQNEAQ (reference sequence). Trimming stripped 2 bases from V and 0 bases from J, with 10 bases between. The CDR3 is made up of 15 amino acids. This entry comes from a study of T cells after yellow fever vaccination. Findings and caveats of the study: It was a small share of clonotypes that appeared in both CD4 and CD8 compartments. Contamination by abundant bulk-population clonotypes could be present in FACS-sorted repertoires.

TCRdb redid the calling of the 5' RACE reads with MiXCR, one entry per CDR3 protein. The table records approximately 300,000 distinct CDR3 sequences, roughly 10% of them present only once. The sample here was CD4+ T cells sorted from PBMCs, taken 45 days after the yellow fever booster vaccination. The V gene is TRBV7-9, the J gene TRBJ1-1; D gene unclear. This TCR was recovered from a man younger than 35 who received the YFV17D yellow fever vaccine. For the CDR3, the DNA is TGTGCCAGCAGCTTATCCCGGGGATTGAACACTGAAGCTTTCTTT. Residues: CASSLSRGLNTEAFF.